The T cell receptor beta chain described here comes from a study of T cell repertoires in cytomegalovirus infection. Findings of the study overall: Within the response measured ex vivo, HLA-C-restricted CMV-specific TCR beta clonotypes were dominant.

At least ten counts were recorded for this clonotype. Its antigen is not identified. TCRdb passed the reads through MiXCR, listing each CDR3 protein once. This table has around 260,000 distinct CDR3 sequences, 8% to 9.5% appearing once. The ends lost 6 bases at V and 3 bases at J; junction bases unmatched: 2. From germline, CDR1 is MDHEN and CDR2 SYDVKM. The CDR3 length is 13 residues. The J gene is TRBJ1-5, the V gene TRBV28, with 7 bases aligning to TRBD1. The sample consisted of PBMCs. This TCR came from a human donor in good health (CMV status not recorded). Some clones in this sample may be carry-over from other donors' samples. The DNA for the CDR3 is TGTGCCAGCAGAGACAGGGACAATCAGCCCCAGCATTTT. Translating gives CASRDRDNQPQHF.